A single sample gave rise to the 19 T cell receptor beta chains below, sequenced in a study of PD-1 blockade in mismatch repair-deficient tumors. Using immunoSEQ multiplex PCR, the repertoire was profiled, and TCRdb retains in-frame clones only, with some absent. The data show about 51,000 clones, with approximately 80% seen just once and 3.3% held by the top ten. The source was peripheral blood, collected 4 weeks after starting pembrolizumab. Receptors were obtained from an adult with mismatch repair-deficient cancer.

The V call is TRBV4-3, the J call TRBJ1-1; 9 bases fit TRBD1. Germline V CDR1 and CDR2: LGHNA, YSLEER. The CDR3 length is 19 residues. V gave up 0 bases and J gave up 4 bases; unmatched junction bases: 15. The CDR3 coding sequence is TGCGCCAGCAGCCAAGATCTCCCGGGGACAGGGTGGATTGGCACTGAAGCTTTCTTT. Translating it yields CASSQDLPGTGWIGTEAFF.

On this clone: This sample also contains other DNA sequences that code for the same CDR3. J is TRBJ2-5 and V is TRBV7-8, with TRBD1 matching over 9 bases. J gave up 3 bases and V 5 bases, and 4 bases lay outside the gene matches. This CDR3 spans 14 amino acids. The V gene's germline CDR1 is SGHVS and CDR2 FQNEAQ. The CDR3 sequence is CASSTGQGKETQYF. The CDR3 DNA sequence: TGTGCCAGCAGCACGGGACAGGGAAAAGAGACCCAGTACTTC.

This chain uses TRBV27 with TRBJ2-1; no definite D call. Germline V gives CDR1 MNHEY, CDR2 SMNVEV (reference sequence). CDR3 length: 11 residues. V lost 0 bases and J 9 bases, leaving 3 bases between the germline ends. The CDR3 bases are TGTGCCAGCAGTTTATCGGGTGAGCAGTTCTTC. Protein product: CASSLSGEQFF.

This chain links TRBV7-9 with TRBJ2-3; 11 bases agree with TRBD2. The ends lost 7 bases at V and 1 base at J; junction bases unmatched: 7. The CDR3 consists of 16 residues. The V gene's germline CDR1 is SEHNR and CDR2 FQNEAQ (reference sequence). The CDR3 region is CASTLRGLAGTDTQYF. The CDR3 region has the DNA TGTGCCAGCACCCTTCGGGGACTAGCGGGCACAGATACGCAGTATTTT.

The chain joins TRBV30 to TRBJ1-3; D gene unclear. The CDR3 consists of 13 residues. CDR1 and CDR2 from the germline V gene are GTSNPN and SVGIG (reference sequence). The V gene lost 5 bases and the J gene lost 0 bases, with 8 bases spanning the gap. Here the CDR3 reads CAWPASSGNTIYF. In nucleotides, the CDR3 is TGTGCCTGGCCTGCCAGCTCTGGAAACACCATATATTTT.

The chain links TRBV11-3 to TRBJ2-1; TRBD2 agrees at 10 bases. CDR1 SGHNT and CDR2 YENEEA come from the germline V gene. Trimming cost V 4 bases and J 16 bases; bases outside gene matches: 13. CDR3 length: 14 residues. The CDR3 loop is CASSSGLAEAKLFF. CDR3 sequence (DNA): TGTGCCAGCAGCTCCGGACTAGCGGAGGCGAAATTATTCTTC.

The rearrangement uses TRBV7-2 and TRBJ2-7; 8 bases are shared with TRBD2. CDR1 SGHTA and CDR2 FQGNSA come from the germline V gene. CDR3 length: 15 amino acids. V shed 5 bases, J shed 4 bases, and the junction held 10 bases outside the gene matches. CDR3 residues: CASSPLAQREYEQYF. The CDR3 DNA follows: TGTGCCAGCAGCCCTCTTGCCCAGCGGGAGTACGAGCAGTACTTC.

The chain recombines TRBV4-1 with TRBJ2-1; D is ambiguous. Germline V gene lookup returns CDR1 MGHRA and CDR2 YSYEKL. The CDR3 contains 13 residues. V was clipped by 1 base and J by 8 bases, with 9 bases between them. The CDR3 bases are TGCGCCAGCAGCCAAGGTACGGGTTATGAGCAGTTCTTC. As protein: CASSQGTGYEQFF.

The V and J genes are TRBV7-6 and TRBJ2-7, with a tentative D call TRBD2 (7 bases). Germline CDR1 reads SGHVS; CDR2 reads FNYEAQ. Trimming took off 1 base at V and 2 bases at J, with 21 bases between the two ends. This CDR3 has 18 amino acids. This CDR3 is CASSLEPPMRGTTYEQYF. In DNA form, the CDR3 reads TGTGCCAGCAGCTTAGAGCCTCCTATGAGGGGGACTACCTACGAGCAGTACTTC.

The chain carries TRBV27 and TRBJ2-1; perhaps TRBD1 as D (6 bases). The germline V gene has CDR1 MNHEY and CDR2 SMNVEV (reference sequence). The CDR3 is made up of 16 amino acids. V was clipped by 6 bases and J by 0 bases, with 15 bases between them. CDR3 loop: CASRTPDRNSYNEQFF. In DNA form, the CDR3 reads TGTGCCAGCAGAACCCCGGACAGAAACTCCTACAATGAGCAGTTCTTC.

The V gene is TRBV9, the J gene TRBJ2-3, with a possible D match to TRBD1 (6 bases). The CDR3 runs 16 residues. Looked up from germline, CDR1 is SGDLS and CDR2 is YYNGEE. Deletions cut 4 bases from V and 5 bases from J, with 20 bases between. CDR3 in amino acids: CASSPGVGRLKDTQYF. The CDR3 DNA reads as TGTGCCAGCAGCCCAGGGGTCGGCAGATTAAAAGATACGCAGTATTTT.

The V and J genes are TRBV4-3 and TRBJ2-5; TRBD1 or TRBD2 may be the D gene (5 bases each). The CDR3 totals 14 residues. In germline, CDR1 is LGHNA, CDR2 YSLEER. The germline V and J ends were trimmed by 0 bases and 4 bases, with 9 bases remaining between them. The CDR3, as DNA: TGCGCCAGCAGCCAAGAACGGGGCAGAGAGACCCAGTACTTC. It yields the protein CASSQERGRETQYF.

This chain connects TRBV15 to TRBJ2-1; D might be TRBD1 (6 bases). The CDR3 consists of 14 residues. V was clipped by 5 bases and J by 6 bases, with 14 bases between them. CDR1 is LNHNV, CDR2 YYDKDF, per germline (reference sequence). In DNA form, the CDR3 reads TGTGCCACCAGCGGAATAAGAGGGGGCAATGAGCAGTTCTTC. It yields the protein CATSGIRGGNEQFF.

The chain carries TRBV11-1 and TRBJ2-1; D is uncertain. The CDR3 loop spans 11 amino acids. From germline, CDR1 is SGHAT and CDR2 FQDESV (reference sequence). V was trimmed by 2 bases and J by 6 bases, leaving 2 bases between them. CDR3 coding DNA: TGTGCCAGCAGCTTATTCAATGAGCAGTTCTTC. Translating gives CASSLFNEQFF.

The V call is TRBV6-1, the J call TRBJ1-5; a weak D match, TRBD1 (6 bases). Germline V lookup: CDR1 MNHNS, CDR2 SASEGT. V lost 8 bases, J lost 3 bases, and 17 bases lay in between. CDR3 length equals 15 residues. DNA of the CDR3: TGTGCCAGCGCCAAAACAGGGCAGCTCAATCAGCCCCAGCATTTT. Amino acids: CASAKTGQLNQPQHF.

The V and J genes are TRBV9 and TRBJ2-4; 7 nucleotides line up with TRBD1. This CDR3 comprises 14 residues. With 3 bases clipped from V and 8 bases from J, the junction kept 8 bases outside the gene matches. Germline-derived CDR1 and CDR2 are SGDLS and YYNGEE. The CDR3: CASSASDRRDIQYF. The CDR3 DNA follows: TGTGCCAGCAGCGCGTCGGACAGGCGGGACATTCAGTACTTC.

The chain has TRBV19 and TRBJ1-1; the D gene is possibly TRBD1 (5 bases). This CDR3 comprises 12 residues. CDR1 and CDR2 from the germline V gene are LNHDA and SQIVND (reference sequence). Trimming removed 4 bases from V and 8 bases from J, with 11 bases in between. The CDR3 DNA sequence: TGTGCCAGTAGTACCTCAGGGTTGGAAGCTTTCTTT. As protein: CASSTSGLEAFF.

The chain couples TRBV4-1 to TRBJ2-6; TRBD1 matches at 7 bases. Trimming cost V 1 base and J 2 bases; bases outside gene matches: 11. The germline V gene has CDR1 MGHRA and CDR2 YSYEKL. The CDR3 has 19 amino acids. The CDR3 region is CASSQVLGTVPPGANVLTF. The CDR3, as DNA: TGCGCCAGCAGCCAAGTTTTAGGGACAGTCCCCCCTGGGGCCAACGTCCTGACTTTC.

The chain is built from TRBV15 and TRBJ2-3; D unclear. The germline V gene encodes CDR1 LNHNV and CDR2 YYDKDF (reference sequence). The CDR3 sequence is 13 residues long. The germline V and J ends were trimmed by 3 bases and 4 bases, with 8 bases remaining between them. The CDR3: CATSSLGSDTQYF. The CDR3 coding sequence is TGTGCCACCAGCAGCCTTGGGTCAGATACGCAGTATTTT.